Reported below is one T cell receptor (beta chain). This record comes from a study of shared clonotypes between healthy human individuals. Overall study: Donors had three CD4 naive, three CD4 memory, two CD8 naive and one CD8 memory plate apiece.

Germline V gene lookup returns CDR1 LGHNT and CDR2 FRNRAP. V was shortened by 0 bases and J by 4 bases, with 7 bases between the two germline ends. This CDR3 comprises 14 residues. Here immunoSEQ multiplex PCR was the method, and the copy in TCRdb shows in-frame clones only, minus some. The sample holds 300,000 to 350,000 clones, around four fifths seen once. Sequencing was carried out using memory CD4+ T cells sorted from blood. Subset noted: CD45RA-negative fraction. The receptor was isolated from a man aged 25 to 40 in good health. The chain uses TRBV12-5 and TRBJ1-5; no reliable D call. The CDR3 reads CASGLVPGNQPQHF. In DNA, the CDR3 is TGTGCTAGTGGTTTGGTACCCGGGAATCAGCCCCAGCATTTT.